The entry below describes one TCR beta chain. CDR3 length: 14 residues. Trimming left V 5 bases short and J 3 bases short, with 12 bases between. The V gene's germline CDR1 is SGHDN and CDR2 FVKESK. How the authors handled the data: From ImmunoSEQ came sequences covering only the junction and carrying no quality scores, so filtering differed. This table comes from immunoSEQ multiplex PCR, and its TCRdb copy is limited to in-frame clones, with some not included. From that table come the V and J calls and clone size; the DNA was used to work out D and trimming. The sample records approximately 500,000 clones, approximately 78% being singletons. The data are from a study of shared clonotypes between healthy human individuals. Healthy HIV-negative adults without recent acute infections or vaccinations served as donors. About 100 million PBMCs were counted before genomic DNA extraction.

The origin of this receptor is a woman between 40 and 55 years old in good health. Some clones in this sample may be carry-over from other donors' samples. This chain uses TRBV14 with TRBJ2-3; unclear D gene. The specimen sequenced was PBMCs. CDR3 region: CASSSISLTDTQYF. DNA for the CDR3: TGTGCCAGCAGCAGCATCTCCCTGACAGATACGCAGTATTTT.